This entry describes one T cell receptor beta chain. What it recognizes is unknown. With 2 bases removed from V and 0 bases from J, the gap between germline ends came to 8 bases. Germline CDR1 reads GTSNPN; CDR2 reads SVGIG (reference sequence). CDR3 length: 13 residues. The sample belongs to a study of radiotherapy plus CTLA-4 blockade in lung cancer. About the study: Of the patients, roughly 20% showed objective responses and roughly 30% attained disease control.

Study outcomes and limitations: Blood-borne expansion of tumor-derived TCR clones followed radiotherapy plus ipilimumab. It was early blood T cell clone dynamics, with interferon-beta, that reportedly best predicted response.

Data came from immunoSEQ multiplex PCR; TCRdb stores just in-frame clones and leaves some out. The data contain about 91,000 clones, about 78% of them singletons. Participants had chemo-refractory metastatic non-small-cell lung cancer and were treated with focal radiation plus ipilimumab CTLA-4 blockade. The input for sequencing was peripheral blood, taken from a patient treated with radiotherapy plus ipilimumab. This clonotype originated in a human donor with non-small cell lung cancer that progressed on radiotherapy plus ipilimumab. The J gene is TRBJ2-7, the V gene TRBV30; D remains unclear. The CDR3 sequence is CAWSMGNSYEQYF. The CDR3 coding sequence is TGTGCCTGGAGTATGGGCAACTCCTACGAGCAGTACTTC.